Presented here are 20 T cell receptor beta chains from one specimen sequenced in a study of blood T cells in healthy people across ages. The authors ran a second PCR of 7 to 11 cycles using a sample-barcoded 5' primer and a J-beta primer mix. TCRdb processed the 5' RACE reads anew with MiXCR; each CDR3 protein has one entry. Of 730,000 or so distinct CDR3 sequences in the sample, 40% to 45% were seen once. The sample comprised blood. The source is an older woman in good health.

Ten or more counts support this clonotype. This chain connects TRBV7-9 to TRBJ2-1; 8 bases fit TRBD1. This CDR3 has 14 residues. CDR1 and CDR2 (germline): SEHNR, FQNEAQ (reference sequence). V dropped 5 bases and J dropped 7; count of bases not matched to a gene: 7. CDR3 residues: CASSPRDRTNEQFF. For the CDR3, the DNA is TGTGCCAGCAGCCCCCGGGACAGGACGAATGAGCAGTTCTTC.

The rearrangement uses TRBV5-5 and TRBJ2-1, with TRBD2 matching 10 bases. The CDR3 contains 14 residues. With V trimmed by 4 bases and J by 6 bases, 4 bases remained unmatched. In germline, CDR1 is SGHKS, CDR2 YYEKEE (reference sequence). The CDR3 protein is CASSTGTSANEQFF. The CDR3 region has the DNA TGTGCCAGCAGCACCGGGACTAGCGCCAATGAGCAGTTCTTC.

V is TRBV5-1 and J is TRBJ2-5, with 10 nucleotides matching TRBD1. The V and J ends lost 6 bases and 5 bases, in that order; junction bases with no gene match: 7. The CDR3 loop spans 14 amino acids. From germline, CDR1 is SGHRS and CDR2 YFSETQ. Here the CDR3 reads CASMTGGGEETQYF. The CDR3 DNA follows: TGCGCCAGCATGACAGGGGGCGGGGAGGAGACCCAGTACTTC.

As concerns this clonotype: This could be a read error, since a much larger clone is one nucleotide away. The chain recombines TRBV5-1 with TRBJ2-6; D may be TRBD1 or TRBD2 (5 bases each). Germline V gives CDR1 SGHRS, CDR2 YFSETQ. This CDR3 spans 14 amino acids. The CDR3 bases are TGCGCCAGCAGCTTTCGGGACGGGGCCAACGTCCCGACTTTC. Translating gives CASSFRDGANVPTF.

The chain is built from TRBV28 and TRBJ2-3, with 10 positions matching TRBD2. This CDR3 comprises 16 residues. The V segment lost 4 bases and the J segment 2 bases; nucleotides outside the gene matches: 6. In germline, CDR1 is MDHEN, CDR2 SYDVKM. CDR3 in DNA: TGTGCCAGCAGTTCCAGCGGGAGGGCTAACACAGATACGCAGTATTTT. It encodes CASSSSGRANTDTQYF.

This clonotype was seen at least ten times. This sequence joins TRBV20-1 and TRBJ1-2, with 10 bases matching TRBD1. Germline CDR1 reads DFQATT; CDR2 reads SNEGSKA (reference sequence). The V segment lost 2 bases and the J segment 1 base; nucleotides outside the gene matches: 4. The CDR3 is 15 amino acids. The chain's CDR3 is CSARPGTGDNYGYTF. Here the CDR3 DNA reads TGCAGTGCTAGACCCGGGACAGGGGATAACTATGGCTACACCTTC.

The chain has TRBV2 and TRBJ2-7, with TRBD1 as a possible D gene (6 bases). Germline V gives CDR1 SNHLY, CDR2 FYNNEI. Trimming left V 4 bases short and J 1 base short, with 14 bases between. The CDR3 spans 15 residues. As DNA, the CDR3 is TGTGCCAGCAGTGCTTCTCCTCAGGGGTCCTACGAGCAGTACTTC. Its protein product is CASSASPQGSYEQYF.

About this clonotype: A much larger clone differs from this one at a single base, so this may be a read error. V gene TRBV4-2 combines with J gene TRBJ2-3; tentatively, D is TRBD2 (6 bases). V shed 7 bases and J shed 2 bases, with 16 bases lying between them. Germline values: CDR1 LGHNA, CDR2 YNFKEQ. The CDR3 extends over 15 amino acids. The CDR3 protein is CASTPGCGATDTQYF. CDR3 nucleotide sequence: TGTGCCAGCACCCCTGGTTGCGGGGCCACAGATACGCAGTATTTT.

This rearrangement joins TRBV3-1 to TRBJ2-5; D is possibly TRBD2 (6 bases). The germline V gene encodes CDR1 LGHDT and CDR2 YNNKEL (reference sequence). This CDR3 is 14 amino acids long. V was shortened by 6 bases and J by 1 base, with 12 bases between the two germline ends. The CDR3 here is CASRPGTVQETQYF. The CDR3 DNA is TGTGCCAGCAGACCCGGGACTGTCCAAGAGACCCAGTACTTC.

The chain uses TRBV5-1 and TRBJ2-2; D is perhaps TRBD1 (5 bases). This CDR3 is 14 amino acids long. CDR1 and CDR2 from the germline V gene are SGHRS and YFSETQ. V lost 6 bases and J 0 bases, leaving 9 bases between the germline ends. CDR3 DNA: TGCGCCAGCAACCAGGGCTCGAACACCGGGGAGCTGTTTTTT. Protein: CASNQGSNTGELFF.

This clonotype appeared a few times. The chain recombines TRBV12-3 or TRBV12-4 with TRBJ2-1; 8 bases map to TRBD2. The CDR3 is 16 amino acids. The trim removed 7 bases at V and 9 bases at J, leaving 17 bases unmatched. The CDR3 DNA sequence: TGTGCCAGCACTCACAATTCAGGGACTAGTGAAGGTGAGCAGTTCTTC. It specifies CASTHNSGTSEGEQFF.

The rearrangement links TRBV27 to TRBJ2-1; D remains ambiguous. CDR3 size: 15 residues. The V and J ends lost 2 bases and 0 bases respectively, with 8 bases between them. From germline, CDR1 is MNHEY and CDR2 SMNVEV (reference sequence). CDR3 sequence: CASSLGHNSYNEQFF. The CDR3 region has the DNA TGTGCCAGCAGTTTAGGCCATAACTCCTACAATGAGCAGTTCTTC.

The gene calls are TRBV6-2 or TRBV6-3 and TRBJ2-4; 8 bases fit TRBD1. The J call may be in error: the DNA end matches TRBJ2-7 better. The CDR3 extends over 14 amino acids. The V gene's germline CDR1 is MNHEY and CDR2 SVGEGT. The CDR3 DNA is TGTGCCAGCAGTTCCCTGACAGGGGCCTACGAGCAGTACTTC. Its protein is CASSSLTGAYEQYF.

The gene calls are TRBV6-1 and TRBJ1-4; unclear D gene. Germline V gene sequence: CDR1 MNHNS, CDR2 SASEGT. Trimming left V 4 bases short and J 6 bases short, with 6 bases between. The CDR3 has 12 residues. As DNA, the CDR3 is TGTGCCAGCAGTGGCCAATATGAAAAACTGTTTTTT. Translation gives CASSGQYEKLFF.

To note about this clonotype: The conserved phenylalanine or tryptophan is not found at the CDR3 terminus, so this likely reflects a read error. This sequence joins TRBV27 and TRBJ2-5; the match to TRBD1 covers 8 bases. The ends lost 5 bases at V and 2 bases at J; junction bases unmatched: 4. Germline V lookup: CDR1 MNHEY, CDR2 SMNVEV (reference sequence). CDR3 length: 14 amino acids. The CDR3 is CASSARGLQETQYV. The CDR3 DNA reads TGTGCCAGCAGTGCCAGGGGGCTACAAGAGACCCAGTACGTC.

The table lists this clonotype with a count of one. The V and J genes are TRBV6-1 and TRBJ2-3; 8 bases match TRBD2. This CDR3 contains 16 residues. In germline, CDR1 is MNHNS, CDR2 SASEGT. V shed 3 bases and J 1 base; nucleotides not matched to a gene: 6. The CDR3 loop is CASSDQAGGGTDTQYF. CDR3 coding DNA: TGTGCCAGCAGTGATCAGGCGGGGGGTGGCACAGATACGCAGTATTTT.

Note on this clonotype: One end of the junction does not line up with germline, which may come from a read error. The V gene is TRBV18, the J gene TRBJ1-2; TRBD1 agrees at 8 bases. The CDR3 has 15 residues. CDR1 and CDR2 from the germline V gene are KGHSH and LQKENI. The CDR3 region is CASSQATGENCGYTF. CDR3 DNA: TGTGCCAGCTCACAAGCGACAGGGGAGAACTGTGGCTACACCTTC.

The chain employs TRBV14 and TRBJ1-2; tentatively, D is TRBD1 (6 bases). Germline-derived CDR1 and CDR2 are SGHDN and FVKESK. Trimming shortened V by 4 bases and J by 0 bases, and 15 bases separated the two germline ends. The CDR3 loop spans 16 amino acids. CDR3 sequence (DNA): TGTGCCAGCAGCCGCGTGGGGGCCTCAGCTAACTATGGCTACACCTTC. Encoded protein: CASSRVGASANYGYTF.

The rearrangement links TRBV6-2 or TRBV6-3 to TRBJ2-7; D ambiguous. The V and J ends lost 10 bases and 0 bases respectively, with 10 bases between them. CDR3 size: 12 residues. Germline loops: CDR1 MNHEY, CDR2 SVGEGT. This CDR3 reads CATGSYSYEQYF. The CDR3 nucleotides are TGTGCCACCGGGTCCTACTCCTACGAGCAGTACTTC.

This chain connects TRBV20-1 to TRBJ2-3; D gene uncertain. The CDR3 contains 13 residues. V gave up 3 bases and J gave up 3 bases, with 10 bases separating them. The V gene's germline CDR1 is DFQATT and CDR2 SNEGSKA (reference sequence). For the CDR3, the DNA is TGCAGTGCTAGGGGAAAGACGACAGATACGCAGTATTTT. Translated: CSARGKTTDTQYF.